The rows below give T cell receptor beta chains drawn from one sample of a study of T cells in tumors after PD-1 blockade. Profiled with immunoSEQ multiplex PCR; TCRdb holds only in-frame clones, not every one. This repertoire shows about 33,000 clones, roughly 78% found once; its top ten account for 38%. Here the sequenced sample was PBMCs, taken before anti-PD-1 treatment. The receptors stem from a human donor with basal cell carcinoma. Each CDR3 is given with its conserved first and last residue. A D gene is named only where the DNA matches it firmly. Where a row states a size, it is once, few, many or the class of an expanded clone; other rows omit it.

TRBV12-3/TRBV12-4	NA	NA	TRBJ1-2	TGTGCCAGCAGCCCCTACGCATCGTATGGCTACACCTTC	CASSPYASYGYTF
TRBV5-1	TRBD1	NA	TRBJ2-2	TGCGCCAGCAGCCCTCTCCAGGGGGCGAACACCGGGGAGCTGTTTTTT	CASSPLQGANTGELFF
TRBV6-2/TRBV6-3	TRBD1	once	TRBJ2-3	TGTGCCAGCAGTGGTGGGACAGGGGGGCGACGAACGCAGTATTTT	CASSGGTGGRRTQYF
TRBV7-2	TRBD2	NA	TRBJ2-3	TGTGCCAGCAGCTTAGGCCGCTACCAGCGGGAGAGAGATACGCAGTATTTT	CASSLGRYQRERDTQYF
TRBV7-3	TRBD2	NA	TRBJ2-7	TGTGCCAGCAGCTTAGATACTAGCGGGGTCTACGAGCAGTACTTC	CASSLDTSGVYEQYF
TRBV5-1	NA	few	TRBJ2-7	TGCGCCAGCAGCTTGGGGGGAAGGTACGAGCAGTACTTC	CASSLGGRYEQYF
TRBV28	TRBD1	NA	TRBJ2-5	TGTGCCAGCAGTTCAGCGACAGGGGGCGCAAAGACCCAGTACTTC	CASSSATGGAKTQYF
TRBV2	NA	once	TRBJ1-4	TGTGCCAGCAGTCAGAACTATGCAACTAATGAAAAACTGTTTTTT	CASSQNYATNEKLFF
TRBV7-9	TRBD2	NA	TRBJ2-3	TGTGCCAGCAGCCGACACCCCAGCGGGAGGGGAAGGATAACAGATACGCAGTATTTT	CASSRHPSGRGRITDTQYF
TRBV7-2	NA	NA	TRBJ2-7	TGTGCCAGCAGCTTGGGGAACTCCTACGAGCAGTACTTC	CASSLGNSYEQYF
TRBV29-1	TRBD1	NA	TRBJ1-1	TGCAGCCTCCTATCCTGGACAGGGGAAGCTTTCTTT	CSLLSWTGEAFF
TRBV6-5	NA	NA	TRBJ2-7	TGTGCCAGCAGTTACTCGCCAGCGTTAAGCTCCTACGAGCAGTACTTC	CASSYSPALSSYEQYF